These T cell receptor beta chains were read from a single sample in a study of cytomegalovirus exposure and HLA in healthy donors. The assay was immunoSEQ multiplex PCR, and TCRdb's table has in-frame clones only and misses some. The sample shows 120,000 to 150,000 clones, nearly 80% of them seen only once. Source material: PBMCs. The receptor source for this set is a male donor in good health and CMV-seronegative. CDR3s include the opening cysteine and the closing phenylalanine or tryptophan. Each record gives: CDR3 protein, CDR3 DNA, clone size, D gene, V gene, J gene, CDR3 length. D genes are given only for firm matches. Size tells how often a clone was seen (once, few, many) or the class of an expanded clone, and some rows leave it out.

CDR3 protein: CASRTGGSSGNTIYF; CDR3 DNA: TGTGCCAGCAGGACCGGGGGTTCCTCTGGAAACACCATATATTTT; clone size: few; D gene: .; V gene: TRBV6-5; J gene: TRBJ1-3; CDR3 length: 15
CDR3 protein: CAWSTGDNSPLHF; CDR3 DNA: TGTGCCTGGTCCACCGGAGATAATTCACCCCTCCACTTT; clone size: .; D gene: .; V gene: TRBV30; J gene: TRBJ1-6; CDR3 length: 13
CDR3 protein: CASSPEVAGWSYEQYF; CDR3 DNA: TGTGCCAGCAGCCCAGAGGTAGCGGGATGGTCCTACGAGCAGTACTTC; clone size: .; D gene: TRBD2; V gene: TRBV7-9; J gene: TRBJ2-7; CDR3 length: 16
CDR3 protein: CASSTSSGSYEQYF; CDR3 DNA: TGCGCCAGCAGCACCAGTAGCGGGTCCTACGAGCAGTACTTC; clone size: few; D gene: TRBD2; V gene: TRBV5-1; J gene: TRBJ2-7; CDR3 length: 14
CDR3 protein: CASSVGASGVSTDTQYF; CDR3 DNA: TGTGCCAGCAGCGTAGGAGCTAGCGGGGTCTCCACAGATACGCAGTATTTT; clone size: .; D gene: TRBD2; V gene: TRBV9; J gene: TRBJ2-3; CDR3 length: 17
CDR3 protein: CASSPSGSSYEQYF; CDR3 DNA: TGTGCCAGCAGTCCTAGCGGGAGCTCCTACGAGCAGTACTTC; clone size: .; D gene: TRBD2; V gene: TRBV2; J gene: TRBJ2-7; CDR3 length: 14
CDR3 protein: CASDPGTGGNEQFF; CDR3 DNA: TGTGCCAGCGACCCCGGGACAGGGGGCAATGAGCAGTTCTTC; clone size: .; D gene: TRBD1; V gene: TRBV6-1; J gene: TRBJ2-1; CDR3 length: 14
CDR3 protein: CSSSLALSTEAFF; CDR3 DNA: TGTTCCAGCAGCTTAGCGCTGAGCACTGAAGCTTTCTTT; clone size: .; D gene: .; V gene: TRBV7-9; J gene: TRBJ1-1; CDR3 length: 13
CDR3 protein: CASSVQREVVRDEQFF; CDR3 DNA: TGTGCCAGCAGCGTACAAAGGGAGGTGGTTCGGGATGAGCAGTTCTTC; clone size: .; D gene: .; V gene: TRBV9; J gene: TRBJ2-1; CDR3 length: 16
CDR3 protein: CASSPRRGTGELFF; CDR3 DNA: TGTGCCAGCAGTCCGCGGCGGGGAACCGGGGAGCTGTTTTTT; clone size: .; D gene: .; V gene: TRBV5-6; J gene: TRBJ2-2; CDR3 length: 14
CDR3 protein: CATSRNPTSGPSSYNEQFF; CDR3 DNA: TGTGCCACCAGCAGAAATCCGACTAGCGGGCCCAGCTCCTACAATGAGCAGTTCTTC; clone size: few; D gene: TRBD2; V gene: TRBV15; J gene: TRBJ2-1; CDR3 length: 19
CDR3 protein: CASSPWKEEKLFF; CDR3 DNA: TGTGCCAGCAGTCCCTGGAAGGAGGAAAAACTGTTTTTT; clone size: .; D gene: .; V gene: TRBV27; J gene: TRBJ1-4; CDR3 length: 13
CDR3 protein: CASSFSTGALDTQYF; CDR3 DNA: TGTGCCAGCAGCTTTTCGACAGGGGCCTTAGATACGCAGTATTTT; clone size: .; D gene: TRBD1; V gene: TRBV13; J gene: TRBJ2-3; CDR3 length: 15
CDR3 protein: CASSYSAGGSYEQYF; CDR3 DNA: TGTGCCAGCAGTTACAGTGCGGGGGGGTCCTACGAGCAGTACTTC; clone size: .; D gene: TRBD2; V gene: TRBV6-6; J gene: TRBJ2-7; CDR3 length: 15
CDR3 protein: CASSRQGTIGEAFF; CDR3 DNA: TGTGCCAGCAGTCGGCAGGGTACCATTGGTGAAGCTTTCTTT; clone size: .; D gene: .; V gene: TRBV6-5; J gene: TRBJ1-1; CDR3 length: 14
CDR3 protein: CASSSGTGLNEQFF; CDR3 DNA: TGTGCCAGCAGCTCCGGGACAGGGCTGAATGAGCAGTTCTTC; clone size: .; D gene: TRBD1; V gene: TRBV6-5; J gene: TRBJ2-1; CDR3 length: 14
CDR3 protein: CASSLGGRVGGTEAFF; CDR3 DNA: TGTGCCAGCAGCTTGGGGGGCCGGGTGGGGGGCACTGAAGCTTTCTTT; clone size: .; D gene: .; V gene: TRBV5-6; J gene: TRBJ1-1; CDR3 length: 16
CDR3 protein: CASSVGGGTYNEQFF; CDR3 DNA: TGTGCCAGCAGTGTAGGTGGAGGGACCTACAATGAGCAGTTCTTC; clone size: .; D gene: .; V gene: TRBV7-8; J gene: TRBJ2-1; CDR3 length: 15
CDR3 protein: CASSSTTLSSYNEQFF; CDR3 DNA: TGTGCCAGCAGCTCCACTACATTGAGCTCCTACAATGAGCAGTTCTTC; clone size: .; D gene: .; V gene: TRBV5-6; J gene: TRBJ2-1; CDR3 length: 16
CDR3 protein: CASSPGTGATEAFF; CDR3 DNA: TGTGCCAGCAGTCCCGGGACAGGGGCCACTGAAGCTTTCTTT; clone size: .; D gene: TRBD1; V gene: TRBV2; J gene: TRBJ1-1; CDR3 length: 14
CDR3 protein: CASSTTEGYAYEQYF; CDR3 DNA: TGTGCCAGCAGCACAACCGAGGGATACGCATACGAGCAGTACTTC; clone size: .; D gene: .; V gene: TRBV5-5; J gene: TRBJ2-7; CDR3 length: 15
CDR3 protein: CASSPYDTNSPLHF; CDR3 DNA: TGTGCCAGCTCACCGTACGACACTAATTCACCCCTCCACTTT; clone size: once; D gene: .; V gene: TRBV18; J gene: TRBJ1-6; CDR3 length: 14
CDR3 protein: CASSMAGTTSVYEQYF; CDR3 DNA: TGCGCCAGCAGCATGGCCGGGACTACGTCGGTGTACGAGCAGTACTTC; clone size: .; D gene: TRBD2; V gene: TRBV5-1; J gene: TRBJ2-7; CDR3 length: 16
CDR3 protein: CASSLTSQEKLFF; CDR3 DNA: TGTGCCAGCTCATTAACTTCACAGGAAAAACTGTTTTTT; clone size: .; D gene: .; V gene: TRBV18; J gene: TRBJ1-4; CDR3 length: 13
CDR3 protein: CASSRTGGQPQHF; CDR3 DNA: TGTGCCAGCTCACGAACCGGGGGTCAGCCCCAGCATTTT; clone size: once; D gene: .; V gene: TRBV18; J gene: TRBJ1-5; CDR3 length: 13
CDR3 protein: CASSLRGQGDTGELFF; CDR3 DNA: TGCGCCAGCAGCTTGAGGGGACAGGGCGACACCGGGGAGCTGTTTTTT; clone size: once; D gene: TRBD1; V gene: TRBV5-1; J gene: TRBJ2-2; CDR3 length: 16
CDR3 protein: CASPLGDSTEAFF; CDR3 DNA: TGTGCCAGCCCTCTAGGGGATTCCACTGAAGCTTTCTTT; clone size: .; D gene: .; V gene: TRBV6-5; J gene: TRBJ1-1; CDR3 length: 13
CDR3 protein: CASFRGYGYTF; CDR3 DNA: TGTGCCAGCTTTAGGGGCTATGGCTACACCTTC; clone size: .; D gene: .; V gene: TRBV6-6; J gene: TRBJ1-2; CDR3 length: 11
CDR3 protein: CASSPLNGDTEAFF; CDR3 DNA: TGTGCCAGCTCACCACTCAACGGGGACACTGAAGCTTTCTTT; clone size: .; D gene: .; V gene: TRBV18; J gene: TRBJ1-1; CDR3 length: 14
CDR3 protein: CSVGGGINEKLFF; CDR3 DNA: TGCAGCGTTGGGGGGGGCATAAATGAAAAACTGTTTTTT; clone size: .; D gene: .; V gene: TRBV29-1; J gene: TRBJ1-4; CDR3 length: 13
CDR3 protein: CASRLPAGAANYGYTF; CDR3 DNA: TGCGCCAGCAGACTACCCGCAGGGGCAGCTAACTATGGCTACACCTTC; clone size: few; D gene: .; V gene: TRBV5-1; J gene: TRBJ1-2; CDR3 length: 16
CDR3 protein: CASSLRAGTSTDTQYF; CDR3 DNA: TGTGCCAGCAGCTTAAGGGCTGGCACTAGCACAGATACGCAGTATTTT; clone size: .; D gene: .; V gene: TRBV7-3; J gene: TRBJ2-3; CDR3 length: 16
CDR3 protein: CASSVDRVSGNTIYF; CDR3 DNA: TGTGCCAGCAGCGTGGACAGGGTGTCGGGAAACACCATATATTTT; clone size: .; D gene: TRBD1; V gene: TRBV11-2; J gene: TRBJ1-3; CDR3 length: 15
CDR3 protein: CASSDEMGQISTDTQYF; CDR3 DNA: TGTGCCAGCAGTGATGAAATGGGACAGATTAGCACAGATACGCAGTATTTT; clone size: .; D gene: TRBD1; V gene: TRBV7-6; J gene: TRBJ2-3; CDR3 length: 17
CDR3 protein: CSVVGQGVNTEAFF; CDR3 DNA: TGCAGCGTTGTAGGGCAGGGGGTAAACACTGAAGCTTTCTTT; clone size: .; D gene: TRBD1; V gene: TRBV29-1; J gene: TRBJ1-1; CDR3 length: 14
CDR3 protein: CAGSLARGLAREQYF; CDR3 DNA: TGTGCCGGCAGCTTAGCGCGGGGACTAGCGCGGGAGCAGTACTTC; clone size: .; D gene: TRBD2; V gene: TRBV7-2; J gene: TRBJ2-7; CDR3 length: 15
CDR3 protein: CASSPGQTSNQPQHF; CDR3 DNA: TGTGCCAGTAGTCCGGGACAGACTAGCAATCAGCCCCAGCATTTT; clone size: few; D gene: TRBD1; V gene: TRBV19; J gene: TRBJ1-5; CDR3 length: 15
CDR3 protein: CASSGLAGGRYVREQYF; CDR3 DNA: TGTGCCAGTAGTGGACTAGCGGGAGGACGCTACGTAAGGGAGCAGTACTTC; clone size: .; D gene: TRBD2; V gene: TRBV19; J gene: TRBJ2-7; CDR3 length: 17
CDR3 protein: CASSLEYGSLTGTGVTAFF; CDR3 DNA: TGTGCCAGCAGCTTAGAATATGGTTCGCTGACGGGGACAGGGGTTACGGCTTTCTTT; clone size: .; D gene: TRBD1; V gene: TRBV7-9; J gene: TRBJ1-1; CDR3 length: 19
CDR3 protein: CASSLGRDIYEQYF; CDR3 DNA: TGTGCCAGCAGCTTAGGTAGGGACATATACGAGCAGTACTTC; clone size: .; D gene: .; V gene: TRBV13; J gene: TRBJ2-7; CDR3 length: 14